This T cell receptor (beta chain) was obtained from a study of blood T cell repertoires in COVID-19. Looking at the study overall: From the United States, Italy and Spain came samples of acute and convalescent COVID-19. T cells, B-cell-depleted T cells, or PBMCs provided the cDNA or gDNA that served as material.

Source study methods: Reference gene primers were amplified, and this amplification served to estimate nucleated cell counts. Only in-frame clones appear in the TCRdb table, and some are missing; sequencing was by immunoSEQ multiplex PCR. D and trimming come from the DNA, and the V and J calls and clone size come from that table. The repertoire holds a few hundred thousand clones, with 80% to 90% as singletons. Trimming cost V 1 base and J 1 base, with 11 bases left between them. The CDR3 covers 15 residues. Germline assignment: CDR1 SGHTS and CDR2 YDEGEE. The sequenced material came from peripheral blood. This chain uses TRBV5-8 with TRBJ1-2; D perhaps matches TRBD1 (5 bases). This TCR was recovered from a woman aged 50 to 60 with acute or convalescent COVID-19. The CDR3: CASSLFPGLNYGYTF. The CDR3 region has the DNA TGTGCCAGCAGCTTGTTTCCAGGGCTTAACTATGGCTACACCTTC. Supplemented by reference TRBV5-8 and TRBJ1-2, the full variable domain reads EAGVTQSPTHLIKTRGQQATLRCSPISGHTSVYWYQQALGLGLQFLLWYDEGEERNRGNFPPRFSGRQFPNYSSELNVNALELEDSALYLCASSLFPGLNYGYTFGSGTRLTVV.